This entry lists 25 T cell receptor beta chains sequenced from one sample in a study of T cells in Graves' hyperthyroidism and ophthalmopathy. The CDR3 regions of TCR beta were amplified from RNA transcripts. A first-round RT-PCR of the TCR CDR3 used the HTBI primer set. MiXCR was run by TCRdb on the multiplex PCR reads, yielding one entry per CDR3 protein. The sample gives a few hundred thousand distinct CDR3 sequences, under 20% of which show up once; 3.5% to 4% is in the top ten. Source material: blood. These receptors were taken from a woman aged 18-30 years with Graves' hyperthyroidism.

This clonotype was detected ten times or more. V usage is TRBV6-2 or TRBV6-3 and J usage is TRBJ1-5, with 11 bases fitting TRBD1. Unmatched junction bases numbered 5, after V lost 6 bases and J lost 4 bases. This CDR3 comprises 15 residues. Germline values: CDR1 MNHEY, CDR2 SVGEGT. CDR3 DNA sequence: TGTGCCAGCAGACCCCGGGACAGGGGGAATCAGCCCCAGCATTTT. Translation gives CASRPRDRGNQPQHF.

This clonotype was detected many times. The chain couples TRBV19 to TRBJ2-5; 7 nucleotides align to TRBD1. CDR1 and CDR2 from the germline V gene are LNHDA and SQIVND (reference sequence). The CDR3 extends over 15 amino acids. Germline trimming cut 7 bases from V and 2 bases from J; bases unmatched to any gene: 10. The CDR3: CASKHRGSGQETQYF. The CDR3 nucleotides are TGTGCCAGTAAACACAGGGGATCGGGGCAAGAGACCCAGTACTTC.

This clonotype was detected ten times or more. The chain couples TRBV25-1 to TRBJ1-2; D gene unclear. The CDR3 covers 14 residues. Germline V gene sequence: CDR1 MGHDK, CDR2 SYGVNS. The germline V and J ends were trimmed by 2 bases and 4 bases, with 11 bases remaining between them. CDR3 in amino acids: CASSEMGGSYGYTF. In DNA form, the CDR3 reads TGTGCCAGCAGTGAAATGGGAGGTAGCTATGGCTACACCTTC.

This clonotype was counted at least ten times. The chain combines TRBV5-1 with TRBJ1-1, with D possibly being TRBD1 (5 bases). V was trimmed by 4 bases and J by 11 bases, leaving 18 bases between them. The CDR3 is made up of 13 amino acids. Germline V lookup: CDR1 SGHRS, CDR2 YFSETQ. CDR3 sequence (DNA): TGCGCCAGCAGCCTAACCGAGGGGATTATGGCTTTCTTT. This gives the protein CASSLTEGIMAFF.

The sample holds a few counts of this clonotype. The gene calls are TRBV13 and TRBJ2-7; the D is unclear. The germline CDR1 and CDR2 sequences are PRHDT and FYEKMQ (reference sequence). The V end was cut by 4 bases, the J end by 2 bases, with 18 bases between. The CDR3 spans 16 residues. The CDR3 sequence: CASSSHNSRRAYEQYF. In DNA form, the CDR3 reads TGTGCCAGCAGCTCTCACAATTCTCGACGGGCCTACGAGCAGTACTTC.

The chain carries TRBV12-3 or TRBV12-4 and TRBJ1-2, with TRBD1 identical over 7 bases. Unmatched junction bases numbered 9, after V lost 6 bases and J lost 2 bases. The CDR3 runs to 15 residues. In nucleotides, the CDR3 is TGTGCCAGCAGCCGAGGGACAGCCAAAAACTATGGCTACACCTTC. Translation: CASSRGTAKNYGYTF.

This clonotype was counted at least ten times. V gene TRBV4-1 combines with J gene TRBJ2-7, with D possibly TRBD2 on 5 matching bases. With 0 bases removed from V and 6 bases from J, the gap between germline ends came to 15 bases. The CDR3 is 15 residues long. CDR1 and CDR2 from the germline V gene are MGHRA and YSYEKL. The CDR3 is CASSQDFTRDREQYF. In DNA, the CDR3 is TGCGCCAGCAGCCAAGACTTCACCCGGGATCGCGAGCAGTACTTC.

This clonotype showed up many times. The CDR3 DNA is TGTGCCAGCTCAAAAGGACAGGTTTCCGCCGAGCAGTACTTC. It encodes CASSKGQVSAEQYF. The chain combines TRBV18 with TRBJ2-7, with 7 nucleotides matching TRBD1. This CDR3 region has 14 residues. V lost 5 bases and J lost 6; bases outside the gene matches: 10. CDR1 and CDR2 (germline): KGHSH, LQKENI.

The CDR3 sequence is CASSQDRGEETQYF. DNA for the CDR3: TGTGCCAGCAGCCAAGACCGCGGGGAAGAGACCCAGTACTTC. The gene calls are TRBV3-1 and TRBJ2-5, with a possible D match to TRBD2 (6 bases). CDR1 and CDR2 from the germline V gene are LGHDT and YNNKEL (reference sequence). This CDR3 is built from 14 residues. Trimming shortened V by 0 bases and J by 3 bases, and 8 bases separated the two germline ends.

This clonotype occurred many times. V and J are TRBV28 and TRBJ1-2, with 7 bases aligning to TRBD1. The V gene's germline CDR1 is MDHEN and CDR2 SYDVKM. The ends lost 5 bases at V and 4 bases at J; junction bases unmatched: 13. This CDR3 is built from 16 residues. In DNA form, the CDR3 reads TGTGCCAGCAGTACCAGGCGGACAGGCCAAATCTATGGCTACACCTTC. Its translation is CASSTRRTGQIYGYTF.

This clonotype has at least ten counts. The chain couples TRBV5-1 to TRBJ2-5; D not resolved. The ends were cut back, 2 bases at V and 3 bases at J, with 17 bases in the middle. This CDR3 has 16 amino acids. The germline CDR1 and CDR2 sequences are SGHRS and YFSETQ. CDR3 residues: CASSLGPAGDKETQYF. CDR3 sequence (DNA): TGCGCCAGCAGCTTAGGCCCGGCAGGAGATAAAGAGACCCAGTACTTC.

The rearrangement links TRBV4-1 to TRBJ2-2; D is perhaps TRBD2 (7 bases). Trimming cost V 1 base and J 6 bases, with 15 bases left between them. Germline V gene lookup returns CDR1 MGHRA and CDR2 YSYEKL. This CDR3 region has 16 residues. The CDR3: CASSQGAGAIAGELFF. The CDR3 bases are TGCGCCAGCAGCCAAGGCGCGGGGGCTATCGCCGGGGAGCTGTTTTTT.

In this sample, this clonotype turned up many times. This chain uses TRBV19 with TRBJ1-1; a possible D gene is TRBD1 (6 bases). V lost 3 bases and J 5 bases, leaving 13 bases between the germline ends. CDR3 length equals 14 residues. Germline lookup yields CDR1 LNHDA and CDR2 SQIVND (reference sequence). The CDR3, as DNA: TGTGCCAGTAGTATCGGCAGGGGAGGTACTGAAGCTTTCTTT. Protein: CASSIGRGGTEAFF. Filled out from reference TRBV19 and TRBJ1-1, the complete variable domain reads DGGITQSPKYLFRKEGQNVTLSCEQNLNHDAMYWYRQDPGQGLRLIYYSQIVNDFQKGDIAEGYSVSREKKESFPLTVTSAQKNPTAFYLCASSIGRGGTEAFFGQGTRLTVV.

This clonotype was counted ten times or more. The J gene is TRBJ2-2, the V gene TRBV5-1, with D possibly TRBD2 on 5 matching bases. Germline CDR1 reads SGHRS; CDR2 reads YFSETQ. V gave up 6 bases and J gave up 2 bases, with 11 bases separating them. This CDR3 is 14 amino acids long. CDR3 sequence: CASIRELNTGELFF. The CDR3 DNA follows: TGCGCCAGCATTCGGGAACTTAACACCGGGGAGCTGTTTTTT.

Many counts were recorded for this clonotype. The genes are TRBV6-1 and TRBJ2-4; D is uncertain. The germline CDR1 and CDR2 sequences are MNHNS and SASEGT. The ends were cut back, 6 bases at V and 0 bases at J, with 12 bases in the middle. This CDR3 spans 15 amino acids. The CDR3, as DNA: TGTGCCAGCAGGTGGATCAGACTAGCCAAAAACATTCAGTACTTC. It codes for CASRWIRLAKNIQYF.

This clonotype was found once. A much larger clone lies a single base off, so this may be a read error. For the CDR3, the DNA is TGTGCCAGCAGCTTGGGTATGGTAGGGAGCACTGAAGCTTTCTTT. It yields the protein CASSLGMVGSTEAFF. V is TRBV5-5 and J is TRBJ1-1; D gene unclear. CDR1 and CDR2 (germline): SGHKS, YYEKEE (reference sequence). This CDR3 contains 15 residues. V was cut by 0 bases and J by 4 bases, with 13 bases left in between.

This clonotype was detected only a few times. The chain links TRBV13 to TRBJ1-2, with D possibly TRBD1 on 5 matching bases. The V gene lost 4 bases and the J gene lost 4 bases, with 19 bases spanning the gap. The germline gives CDR1 PRHDT, CDR2 FYEKMQ (reference sequence). The CDR3 contains 16 residues. The CDR3 is CASSWGLIVRGYGYTF. The CDR3 nucleotides read TGTGCCAGCAGCTGGGGGTTAATCGTTCGGGGCTATGGCTACACCTTC.

Worth noting for this clonotype: This may come from a read error, since a much larger clone is one base off. The J gene is TRBJ2-7, the V gene TRBV6-2 or TRBV6-3; D possibly matches TRBD1 or TRBD2 (7 bases each). Trimming shortened V by 6 bases and J by 0 bases, and 24 bases separated the two germline ends. There are 18 residues in the CDR3. CDR1 MNHEY and CDR2 SVGEGT come from the germline V gene. The CDR3 is CASSLGGGQRFDSYEQYF. CDR3 sequence (DNA): TGTGCCAGCAGCTTGGGAGGGGGACAGAGGTTCGACTCCTACGAGCAGTACTTC.

This clonotype was recorded at least ten times. The chain carries TRBV28 and TRBJ2-7; 10 nucleotides match TRBD1. V shed 8 bases and J 6 bases; nucleotides not matched to a gene: 7. The CDR3 covers 13 residues. Looked up from germline, CDR1 is MDHEN and CDR2 is SYDVKM. As DNA, the CDR3 is TGTGCCAGCTCCCAGGGACAGGGGTTCGAGCAGTACTTC. Its translation is CASSQGQGFEQYF.

There are many counts of this clonotype. The chain is built from TRBV10-2 and TRBJ2-7, with TRBD1 as a possible D gene (6 bases). The germline V gene has CDR1 WSHSY and CDR2 SAAADI. Trimming shortened V by 6 bases and J by 3 bases, and 12 bases separated the two germline ends. The CDR3 consists of 13 residues. The CDR3 nucleotides read TGCGCCAGCAGCGACAGGAACGACTACGAGCAGTACTTC. This sequence encodes CASSDRNDYEQYF.

This chain links TRBV6-5 with TRBJ2-7; D may correspond to TRBD1 or TRBD2 (5 bases each). Germline values: CDR1 MNHEY, CDR2 SVGAGI. The CDR3 spans 14 residues. V lost 2 bases, J lost 3 bases, and 11 bases lay in between. CDR3 protein: CASSYTGAYYEQYF. The DNA for the CDR3 is TGTGCCAGCAGTTACACCGGGGCCTACTACGAGCAGTACTTC.

This clonotype showed up many times. This chain connects TRBV12-3 or TRBV12-4 to TRBJ1-2, with D perhaps TRBD1 (6 bases). V lost 6 bases to trimming and J lost 4 bases, with 18 bases between them. The CDR3 consists of 15 residues. This chain's CDR3 is CASSLTGYRVYGYTF. For the CDR3, the DNA is TGTGCCAGCAGCCTTACAGGGTACCGGGTCTATGGCTACACCTTC.

V gene TRBV29-1 combines with J gene TRBJ1-2; D remains ambiguous. The CDR3 extends over 11 amino acids. Trimming took off 1 base at V and 13 bases at J, with 13 bases between the two ends. The germline V gene has CDR1 SQVTM and CDR2 ANQGSEA. The chain's CDR3 is CSVEVGAVGTF. The CDR3, as DNA: TGCAGCGTTGAAGTCGGCGCAGTGGGCACCTTC.

This clonotype was seen repeatedly, ten times or more. V usage is TRBV12-3 or TRBV12-4 and J usage is TRBJ2-2; 9 nucleotides line up with TRBD1. V lost 6 bases to trimming and J lost 3 bases; unmatched junction nucleotides: 2. The CDR3 contains 14 residues. In DNA, the CDR3 is TGTGCCAGCAGATGGACAGGGGACACCGGGGAGCTGTTTTTT. It is translated as CASRWTGDTGELFF.

This clonotype has a count of ten or more. This chain joins TRBV6-5 and TRBJ1-1, with D unresolved. The V gene's germline CDR1 is MNHEY and CDR2 SVGAGI. Trimming took 4 bases from V and 4 from J, leaving 10 bases between them. The CDR3 sequence is 13 residues long. The DNA of the CDR3 is TGTGCCAGCAGTTGGCAGCAAAGCACTGAAGCTTTCTTT. The encoded protein is CASSWQQSTEAFF.